This T cell receptor beta chain is drawn from a study of identical twins. TCRdb recomputed calls from the 5' RACE reads with MiXCR, one row per CDR3 protein. The sample shows 510,000 or so distinct CDR3 sequences, over 12% of them seen only once. Points from the study as a whole: Out-of-frame alpha sequences that twins shared showed excess low generation probability. Models predicted too little out-of-frame TCR alpha sharing in monozygotic twins. Abundant beta clonotypes from cord blood bore fewer insertions; memory repertoires lacked this pattern.

The CDR3 length is 15 residues. The trim removed 6 bases at V and 1 base at J, leaving 5 bases unmatched. Germline assignment: CDR1 SNHLY and CDR2 FYNNEI. This clonotype was seen a handful of times. Its antigen is currently unknown. The sample was also linked to a second study, of yellow fever vaccine responses in identical twins.

This receptor was identified in a woman in her late teens or twenties in good health. Sequencing was done on a sample of CD4+ T cells sorted from blood. The chain links TRBV2 to TRBJ2-1; 8 bases are a match to TRBD1. CDR3 nucleotide sequence: TGTGCCAGCAGAGACCGGGACAGGTCCTACAATGAGCAGTTCTTC. This sequence encodes CASRDRDRSYNEQFF.